A single sample gave rise to the 3 T cell receptor beta chains below, sequenced in a study of cytomegalovirus exposure and HLA in healthy donors. Use of 60 Vbeta and 13 Jbeta primers characterized the PCR. Assay used: immunoSEQ multiplex PCR; TCRdb lists only in-frame clones, some missing. The table lists 120,000 or so clones, 81% of them singletons. Source material: PBMCs. These TCRs come from a man between 18 and 35 years old in good health and CMV-seropositive.

The table lists this clone with a count of one. Different DNA sequences within this sample yield the same CDR3. This chain uses TRBV10-1 with TRBJ2-3; weak D call: TRBD1 (6 bases). The length of the CDR3 is 13 residues. Between the trimmed V and J ends, which lost 7 bases and 3 bases, there was a span of 11 bases. Germline CDR1 and CDR2: WNHNN and SYGVQD (reference sequence). The CDR3 spells CASMGQGTDTQYF. The CDR3 DNA reads as TGCGCCAGCATGGGGCAGGGGACAGATACGCAGTATTTT.

The chain uses TRBV30 and TRBJ1-1; tentative D call: TRBD1 (6 bases). V dropped 1 base and J dropped 0 bases, with 15 bases sitting between them. This CDR3 has 16 amino acids. Germline CDR1 reads GTSNPN; CDR2 reads SVGIG (reference sequence). This chain's CDR3 is CAWSAPGAGLNTEAFF. DNA of the CDR3: TGTGCCTGGAGTGCCCCAGGGGCAGGGTTGAACACTGAAGCTTTCTTT.

The rearrangement joins TRBV6-5 to TRBJ1-6, with unresolved D. Trimming stripped 2 bases from V and 8 bases from J, with 7 bases between. The CDR3 totals 13 residues. Germline V lookup: CDR1 MNHEY, CDR2 SVGAGI. CDR3 bases: TGTGCCAGCAGTTACCTCGGGGATTCACCCCTCCACTTT. This sequence encodes CASSYLGDSPLHF.